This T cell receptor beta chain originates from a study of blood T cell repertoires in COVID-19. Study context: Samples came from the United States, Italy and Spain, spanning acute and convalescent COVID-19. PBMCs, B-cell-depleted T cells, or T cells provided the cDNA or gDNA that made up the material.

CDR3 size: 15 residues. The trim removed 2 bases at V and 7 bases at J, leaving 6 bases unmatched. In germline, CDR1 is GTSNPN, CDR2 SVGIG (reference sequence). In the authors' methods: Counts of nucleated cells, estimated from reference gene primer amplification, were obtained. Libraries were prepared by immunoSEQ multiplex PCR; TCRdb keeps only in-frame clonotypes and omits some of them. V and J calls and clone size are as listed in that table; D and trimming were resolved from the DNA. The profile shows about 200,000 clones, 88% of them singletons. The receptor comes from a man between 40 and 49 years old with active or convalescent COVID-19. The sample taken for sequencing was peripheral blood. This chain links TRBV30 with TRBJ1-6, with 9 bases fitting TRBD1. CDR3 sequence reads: CAWSHRDRDNSPLHF. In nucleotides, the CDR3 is TGTGCCTGGAGTCACCGGGACAGGGACAATTCACCCCTCCACTTT. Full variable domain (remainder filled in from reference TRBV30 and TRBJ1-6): SQTIHQWPATLVQPVGSPLSLECTVEGTSNPNLYWYRQAAGRGLQLLFYSVGIGQISSEVPQNLSASRPQDRQFILSSKKLLLSDSGFYLCAWSHRDRDNSPLHFGNGTRLTVT.